The rows below give T cell receptor beta chains drawn from one sample of a study of blood T cell repertoires in COVID-19. The assay was immunoSEQ multiplex PCR, and TCRdb's table has in-frame clones only and misses some. Found here are about 150,000 clones, approximately 83% of them singletons; the top ten hold 5.2%. The sample comprised PBMCs or T cells enriched from blood (not recorded which). These TCRs come from a man in his sixties or seventies who had been exposed to COVID-19. Each CDR3 is given with its conserved first and last residue. Each record gives: J gene, D gene, V gene, clone size, CDR3 DNA, CDR3 protein. D genes are given only for firm matches. Clone size is given for some rows only: seen once, a few or many times, or a class if the clone is expanded.

TRBJ1-1,-,TRBV10-3,-,TGTGCCATCAGGGCAGGGGATTTGACTGAAGCTTTCTTT,CAIRAGDLTEAFF
TRBJ2-2,-,TRBV5-1,-,TGCGCCAGCAGTCCGGGACAAGCCACCGGGGAGCTGTTTTTT,CASSPGQATGELFF
TRBJ1-1,TRBD1,TRBV6-6,-,TGTGCCAGCAGTCCGACCGACAGGGGCCGCGCGGGGACTGAAGCTTTCTTT,CASSPTDRGRAGTEAFF
TRBJ1-1,-,TRBV19,-,TGTGCCAGTACCGAAACAGGGTTGAACACTGAAGCTTTCTTT,CASTETGLNTEAFF
TRBJ1-2,-,TRBV25-1,-,TGTTTCGGGCGGAGGATTAACTATGGCTACACCTTC,CFGRRINYGYTF
TRBJ1-1,-,TRBV5-1,once,TGCGCCAGCAGCCCGCAGGGGTTGAACACTGAAGCTTTCTTT,CASSPQGLNTEAFF
TRBJ2-5,TRBD1,TRBV6-2/TRBV6-3,-,TGTGCCAGCAGTTACTCGAAGGGGGCTCAGGAGACCCAGTACTTC,CASSYSKGAQETQYF
TRBJ2-3,-,TRBV5-1,-,TGCGCCAGCAGCTTGGCCCTCGGGGATACGCAGTATTTT,CASSLALGDTQYF
TRBJ2-3,-,TRBV29-1,-,TGCAGCGTTGAAGTCGGTTCAGGGGCTACAGATACGCAGTATTTT,CSVEVGSGATDTQYF
TRBJ2-2,-,TRBV3-1/TRBV3-2,-,TGTGCCAGCAGCCCCCACCTCAGGGTCAACACCGGGGAGCTGTTTTTT,CASSPHLRVNTGELFF
TRBJ2-7,-,TRBV19,-,TGTGCCAGTAGCCAAGAGGTCTGGCACGAGCAGTACTTC,CASSQEVWHEQYF
TRBJ1-4,-,TRBV27,-,TGTGCCAGCAGAAATCTCATGGGGAGTAATGAAAAACTGTTTTTT,CASRNLMGSNEKLFF
TRBJ1-2,-,TRBV19,-,TGTGCCAGTAGGCGGTGGAATCTCGACAGAACTAACTATGGCTACACCTTC,CASRRWNLDRTNYGYTF
TRBJ1-2,TRBD1,TRBV28,-,TGTGCCAGCAGTACATTGACAGGGGGCGCCGATTACTATGGCTACACCTTC,CASSTLTGGADYYGYTF
TRBJ2-1,-,TRBV5-1,-,TGCGCCAGCAGCCCCAGCTCCTACAATGAGCAGTTCTTC,CASSPSSYNEQFF
TRBJ2-7,TRBD2,TRBV28,-,TGTGCCAGCAGACCCGGGACTAGCGGGAGCGAGCAGTACTTC,CASRPGTSGSEQYF
TRBJ2-7,-,TRBV3-1/TRBV3-2,once,TGTGCCAGCAGCCAAGGACAGGTATACGAGCAGTACTTC,CASSQGQVYEQYF
TRBJ2-3,TRBD1,TRBV10-1,-,TGCGCCAGCAGTCCAAACAGGGGAAGGAGCACAGATACGCAGTATTTT,CASSPNRGRSTDTQYF
TRBJ1-1,-,TRBV4-3,medium-sized,TGCGCCAGCAGCCAAGATTTCGGGGGGGCTGAAGCTTTCTTT,CASSQDFGGAEAFF
TRBJ2-2,TRBD1,TRBV9,once,TGTGCCAGCAGCGGGGGACAGGGGCGCACCGGGGAGCTGTTTTTT,CASSGGQGRTGELFF
TRBJ2-1,TRBD2,TRBV5-1,-,TGCGCCAGCAGCGGGAGCGGGAGCGCCTACAATGAGCAGTTCTTC,CASSGSGSAYNEQFF
TRBJ2-7,-,TRBV28,-,TGTGCCAGCAGTCTTACGGGAAGGAGCTCCTACGAGCAGTACTTC,CASSLTGRSSYEQYF
TRBJ1-1,-,TRBV5-6,-,TGTGCCAGCAGCGACTCCCTTTATACGAACACTGAAGCTTTCTTT,CASSDSLYTNTEAFF
TRBJ1-5,-,TRBV16,-,TGTGCCAGCAGCCAAGGACAGCCCTTACGGCCCCAGCATTTT,CASSQGQPLRPQHF
TRBJ2-3,-,TRBV28,-,TGTGCCAGCAGTTTGAGCGGGAGCACAGATACGCAGTATTTT,CASSLSGSTDTQYF
TRBJ1-6,TRBD1,TRBV2,-,TGTGCCAGCAGCTACGGGACAGATAATTCACCCCTCCACTTT,CASSYGTDNSPLHF
TRBJ2-3,-,TRBV5-1,once,TGCGCCAGCAGCTCAGCGGGAGATACGCAGTATTTT,CASSSAGDTQYF